This TCR beta chain appears in the sequencing data of a study of cytomegalovirus exposure and HLA in healthy donors. As for this clone: Its antigen is undetermined.

Primers included in the PCR were 60 Vbeta and 13 Jbeta primers. Clones were read by immunoSEQ multiplex PCR, and TCRdb kept only the in-frame ones, dropping some. This sample yields about 110,000 clones, of which around 79% are seen a single time; roughly 3.7% belongs to the top ten. Broader study findings: As a later analysis showed, several of the most significant clusters appeared to be linked to common viral pathogens. TCR beta V- and J-gene trimming was later associated with a missense DCLRE1C variant.

Whereas donors were nominally healthy upon sampling, unrecorded immune exposures were probable. V gave up 5 bases and J gave up 0 bases, with 5 bases separating them. The CDR3 has 13 amino acids. CDR1 and CDR2 (germline): SQVTM, ANQGSEA. The chain combines TRBV29-1 with TRBJ1-6; D is unresolved. The receptor was isolated from a man between 60 and 75 years old in good health and CMV-seronegative. The sample was PBMCs. The CDR3: CSVLSSYNSPLHF. CDR3 nucleotide sequence: TGCAGCGTTCTGAGCTCCTATAATTCACCCCTCCACTTT.